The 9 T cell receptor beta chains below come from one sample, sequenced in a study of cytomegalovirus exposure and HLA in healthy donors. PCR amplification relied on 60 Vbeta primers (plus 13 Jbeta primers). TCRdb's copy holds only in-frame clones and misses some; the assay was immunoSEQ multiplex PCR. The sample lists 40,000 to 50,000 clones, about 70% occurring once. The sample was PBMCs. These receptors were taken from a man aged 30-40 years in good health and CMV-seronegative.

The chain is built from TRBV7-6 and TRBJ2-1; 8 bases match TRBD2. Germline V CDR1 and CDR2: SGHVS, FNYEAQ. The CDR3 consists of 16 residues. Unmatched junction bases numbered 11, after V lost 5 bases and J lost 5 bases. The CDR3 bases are TGTGCCAGCAGCCCGTACTCGGGACTAGTCAACAATGAGCAGTTCTTC. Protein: CASSPYSGLVNNEQFF.

The CDR3 reads CASRATSVGAYEQYF. CDR3 nucleotide sequence: TGTGCCAGCAGAGCTACTAGCGTGGGAGCCTACGAGCAGTACTTC. The genes are TRBV2 and TRBJ2-7; TRBD2 agrees at 7 bases. The V gene's germline CDR1 is SNHLY and CDR2 FYNNEI. After removal of 6 bases from V and 2 bases from J, the junction contained 10 bases not matched to a gene. The CDR3 is 15 amino acids.

Written as DNA, the CDR3 is TGTGCCAGCAGCTTTATTGGGACAGCCTACGAGCAGTACTTC. This translates into CASSFIGTAYEQYF. The chain combines TRBV7-8 with TRBJ2-7, with TRBD1 matching over 7 bases. The germline CDR1 and CDR2 sequences are SGHVS and FQNEAQ. The CDR3 has 14 residues. The trim removed 3 bases at V and 2 bases at J, leaving 4 bases unmatched.

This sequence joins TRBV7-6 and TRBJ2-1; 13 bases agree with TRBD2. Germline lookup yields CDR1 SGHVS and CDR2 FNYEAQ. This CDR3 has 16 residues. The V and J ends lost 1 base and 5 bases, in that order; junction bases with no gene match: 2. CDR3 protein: CASSLGTSGSDNEQFF. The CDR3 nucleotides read TGTGCCAGCAGCTTAGGGACTAGCGGGAGTGACAATGAGCAGTTCTTC. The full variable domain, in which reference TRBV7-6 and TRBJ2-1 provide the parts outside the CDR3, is GAGVSQSPRYKVTKRGQDVALRCDPISGHVSLYWYRQALGQGPEFLTYFNYEAQQDKSGLPNDRFSAERPEGSISTLTIQRTEQRDSAMYRCASSLGTSGSDNEQFFGPGTRLTVL.

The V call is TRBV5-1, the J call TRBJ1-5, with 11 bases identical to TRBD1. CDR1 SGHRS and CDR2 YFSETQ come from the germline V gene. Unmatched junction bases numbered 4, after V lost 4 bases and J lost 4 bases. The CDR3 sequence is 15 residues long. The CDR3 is CASSPGTGGNQPQHF. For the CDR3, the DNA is TGCGCCAGCAGCCCCGGGACAGGGGGGAATCAGCCCCAGCATTTT. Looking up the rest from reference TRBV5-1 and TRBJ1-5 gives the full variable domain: KAGVTQTPRYLIKTRGQQVTLSCSPISGHRSVSWYQQTPGQGLQFLFEYFSETQRNKGNFPGRFSGRQFSNSRSEMNVSTLELGDSALYLCASSPGTGGNQPQHFGDGTRLSIL.

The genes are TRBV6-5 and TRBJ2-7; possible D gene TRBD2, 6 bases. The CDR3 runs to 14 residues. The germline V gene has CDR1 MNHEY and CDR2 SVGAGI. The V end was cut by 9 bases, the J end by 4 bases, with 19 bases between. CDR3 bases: TGTGCCAGTTCGGAGGGACTGGACCTGTACGAGCAGTACTTC. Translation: CASSEGLDLYEQYF.

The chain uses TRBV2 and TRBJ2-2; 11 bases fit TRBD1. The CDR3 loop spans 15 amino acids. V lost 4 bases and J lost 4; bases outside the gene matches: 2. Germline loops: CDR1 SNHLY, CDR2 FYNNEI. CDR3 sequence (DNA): TGTGCCAGCAGTGGGACAGGGGGCATCACCGGGGAGCTGTTTTTT. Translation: CASSGTGGITGELFF.

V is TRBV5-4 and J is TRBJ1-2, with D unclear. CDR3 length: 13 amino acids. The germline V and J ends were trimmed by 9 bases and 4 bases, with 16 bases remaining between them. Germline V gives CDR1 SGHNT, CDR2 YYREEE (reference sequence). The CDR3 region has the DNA TGTGCCATAGAAATGGAGTTTGGCTATGGCTACACCTTC. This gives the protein CAIEMEFGYGYTF.

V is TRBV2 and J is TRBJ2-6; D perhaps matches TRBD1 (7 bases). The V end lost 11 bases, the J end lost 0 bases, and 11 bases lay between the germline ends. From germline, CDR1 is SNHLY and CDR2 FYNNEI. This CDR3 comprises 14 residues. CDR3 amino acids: CAVEGASGANVLTF. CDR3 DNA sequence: TGTGCCGTGGAGGGGGCCTCTGGGGCCAACGTCCTGACTTTC.